Listed here are 29 T cell receptor beta chains from one sample, sequenced in a study of T-cell memory formation after mild COVID-19. TCRdb used MiXCR to reprocess the 5' RACE reads, holding one entry per CDR3 protein. Counted here are about 250,000 distinct CDR3 sequences, roughly 14% occurring once; the ten biggest clones make up over 2%. Sequencing was performed on PBMCs or a T cell subset sorted from them (not recorded which). Every receptor here comes from an adult woman who had mild COVID-19 (a few samples of this study predate the infection). Cell type and time point are not known.

Only a few counts were recorded for this clonotype. The rearrangement uses TRBV6-1 and TRBJ1-2; D remains ambiguous. V dropped 5 bases and J dropped 5 bases, with 18 bases sitting between them. The CDR3 runs to 15 residues. The germline CDR1 and CDR2 sequences are MNHNS and SASEGT. The DNA of the CDR3 is TGTGCCAGCAGTTTTCCACCCGACGGGCTTTATGGCTACACCTTC. This encodes CASSFPPDGLYGYTF.

This clonotype was detected ten times or more. The rearrangement joins TRBV5-1 to TRBJ1-1; D not certain. The CDR3 contains 14 residues. V dropped 4 bases and J dropped 0 bases, with 10 bases sitting between them. Germline V CDR1 and CDR2: SGHRS, YFSETQ. CDR3 amino acids: CASSLDSLNTEAFF. CDR3 DNA: TGCGCCAGCAGCCTGGACTCTTTGAACACTGAAGCTTTCTTT.

The table lists this clonotype with a few counts. The chain employs TRBV24-1 and TRBJ2-7; D perhaps matches TRBD2 (6 bases). The germline gives CDR1 KGHDR, CDR2 SFDVKD. The CDR3 is made up of 15 amino acids. The V and J ends lost 6 bases and 1 base respectively, with 15 bases between them. The CDR3 sequence: CATSSGGAVSYEQYF. For the CDR3, the DNA is TGTGCCACCAGTTCAGGAGGGGCGGTTTCCTACGAGCAGTACTTC.

This clonotype was observed a few times. Here the CDR3 reads CASSLGAGNNSPLHF. The CDR3, as DNA: TGTGCCAGCAGCTTGGGGGCAGGGAATAATTCACCCCTCCACTTT. The genes are TRBV5-4 and TRBJ1-6; D may be TRBD1 (5 bases). V dropped 0 bases and J dropped 5 bases, with 9 bases sitting between them. CDR3 length equals 15 residues. CDR1 and CDR2 from the germline V gene are SGHNT and YYREEE (reference sequence).

This clonotype was seen a handful of times. J is TRBJ2-7 and V is TRBV20-1, with D tentatively TRBD2 (5 bases). The CDR3 contains 14 residues. The V and J ends lost 0 bases and 3 bases respectively, with 12 bases between them. Germline V gene lookup returns CDR1 DFQATT and CDR2 SNEGSKA (reference sequence). The CDR3 here is CSARDPLGVYEQYF. As DNA, the CDR3 is TGCAGTGCTAGAGATCCCCTCGGGGTCTACGAGCAGTACTTC.

The genes are TRBV6-2 or TRBV6-3 and TRBJ1-4; TRBD1 matches 10 bases. With V trimmed by 2 bases and J by 3 bases, 9 bases remained unmatched. Germline CDR1 and CDR2: MNHEY and SVGEGT. The CDR3 has 18 residues. The CDR3 reads CASSYRRRQGAANEKLFF. In nucleotides, the CDR3 is TGTGCCAGCAGTTACCGAAGACGACAGGGGGCAGCTAATGAAAAACTGTTTTTT.

V usage is TRBV3-1 and J usage is TRBJ2-5; 8 bases are a match to TRBD1. V shed 4 bases, J shed 5 bases, and the junction held 6 bases outside the gene matches. The germline V gene encodes CDR1 LGHDT and CDR2 YNNKEL (reference sequence). The CDR3 is 14 residues long. CDR3 coding DNA: TGTGCCAGCAGCCCAACAGGGGGGTGGGAGACCCAGTACTTC. This encodes CASSPTGGWETQYF.

This clonotype turned up a few times. The chain has TRBV3-1 and TRBJ2-1; TRBD2 aligns across 12 bases. The CDR3 loop spans 17 amino acids. V gave up 1 base and J gave up 4 bases; unmatched junction bases: 5. Germline CDR1 LGHDT, CDR2 YNNKEL (reference sequence). The CDR3 region is CASSQVPGLAGYNEQFF. The CDR3 DNA reads as TGTGCCAGCAGCCAAGTTCCGGGACTAGCGGGTTACAATGAGCAGTTCTTC.

The rearrangement joins TRBV29-1 to TRBJ1-2; D gene ambiguous. The germline V gene has CDR1 SQVTM and CDR2 ANQGSEA. Between the trimmed V and J ends, which lost 5 bases and 2 bases, there was a span of 6 bases. There are 11 residues in the CDR3. CDR3 in amino acids: CSVWENYGYTF. The DNA of the CDR3 is TGCAGCGTTTGGGAGAACTATGGCTACACCTTC.

This clonotype was detected only a few times. The CDR3 nucleotides are TGTGCCAGCAGTGCACACCCTGGGGACAGAACACGAGAGACCCAGTACTTC. Translated, it gives CASSAHPGDRTRETQYF. This chain uses TRBV25-1 with TRBJ2-5; 7 nucleotides align to TRBD1. CDR3 size: 17 residues. The germline gives CDR1 MGHDK, CDR2 SYGVNS. V lost 4 bases, J lost 4 bases, and 15 bases stayed unmatched.

The V gene is TRBV3-1, the J gene TRBJ2-3; tentatively, D is TRBD2 (5 bases). The germline V gene has CDR1 LGHDT and CDR2 YNNKEL (reference sequence). The CDR3 spans 13 residues. Trimming stripped 5 bases from V and 11 bases from J, with 17 bases between. As DNA, the CDR3 is TGTGCCAGCAGCTTTACTCACACCGGGGAGCAGTATTTT. Its protein is CASSFTHTGEQYF.

The J gene is TRBJ1-2, the V gene TRBV12-3 or TRBV12-4; TRBD1 matches at 7 bases. There are 13 residues in the CDR3. With V trimmed by 7 bases and J by 6 bases, 8 bases remained unmatched. The CDR3 loop reads CASNKGGGNGYTF. The CDR3 DNA reads TGTGCCAGCAACAAAGGAGGGGGCAATGGCTACACCTTC.

This clonotype was found a few times. The gene calls are TRBV29-1 and TRBJ1-2; the D is unclear. CDR1 and CDR2 from the germline V gene are SQVTM and ANQGSEA. The germline V and J ends were trimmed by 3 bases and 4 bases, with 15 bases remaining between them. The CDR3 has 14 residues. This CDR3 reads CSVEPAEVPYGYTF. The CDR3 DNA is TGCAGCGTTGAGCCAGCCGAGGTCCCCTATGGCTACACCTTC.

The genes are TRBV29-1 and TRBJ2-5, with 9 nucleotides matching TRBD2. The CDR3 contains 13 residues. Losses at the gene ends were 4 bases for V and 4 bases for J; bases not matched to a gene: 4. CDR1 and CDR2 from the germline V gene are SQVTM and ANQGSEA. CDR3 region: CSVAHSGRETQYF. CDR3 bases: TGCAGCGTTGCTCATAGCGGGAGAGAGACCCAGTACTTC.

This clonotype turned up a few times. V and J are TRBV7-9 and TRBJ1-1; D unclear. V was pared by 0 bases and J by 8 bases, with 13 bases between. CDR3 length: 14 residues. The germline gives CDR1 SEHNR, CDR2 FQNEAQ (reference sequence). CDR3 loop: CASSLAWAALEAFF. In nucleotides, the CDR3 is TGTGCCAGCAGCTTAGCATGGGCGGCGTTGGAAGCTTTCTTT.

The chain is built from TRBV12-3 or TRBV12-4 and TRBJ2-1; TRBD2 matches 12 bases. J was trimmed by 6 bases and V by 3 bases; bases with no gene match: 6. The CDR3 sequence is 16 residues long. The DNA of the CDR3 is TGTGCCAGCAGTTTTGCGGGACTAGCGGGCCCCAATGAGCAGTTCTTC. Encoded protein: CASSFAGLAGPNEQFF.

The chain couples TRBV7-2 to TRBJ2-5; 9 bases agree with TRBD2. CDR1 and CDR2 (germline): SGHTA, FQGNSA. The trim removed 5 bases at V and 5 bases at J, leaving 12 bases unmatched. The CDR3 extends over 16 amino acids. This chain's CDR3 is CASSARGGARVETQYF. The DNA for the CDR3 is TGTGCCAGCAGCGCTCGCGGGGGGGCCCGTGTGGAGACCCAGTACTTC.

This clonotype was seen more than once but under ten times. The genes are TRBV5-1 and TRBJ2-2; D call uncertain. Trimming took 3 bases from V and 4 from J, leaving 13 bases between them. The V gene's germline CDR1 is SGHRS and CDR2 YFSETQ. This CDR3 has 15 residues. CDR3 amino acids: CASSSVQVGTGELFF. CDR3 bases: TGCGCCAGCAGCTCAGTCCAGGTTGGCACCGGGGAGCTGTTTTTT.

This chain links TRBV5-6 with TRBJ1-5; maybe TRBD1 (6 bases). Germline CDR1 reads SGHDT; CDR2 reads YYEEEE. The CDR3 consists of 16 residues. Trimming took 0 bases from V and 7 from J, leaving 17 bases between them. The CDR3, as DNA: TGTGCCAGCAGCTTGGGAGGAGGGGGTGGAAGCCAGCCCCAGCATTTT. It is translated as CASSLGGGGGSQPQHF.

This clonotype was seen a few times. The rearrangement uses TRBV6-2 or TRBV6-3 and TRBJ2-1; tentatively, D is TRBD2 (5 bases). CDR3 size: 11 residues. CDR1 and CDR2 from the germline V gene are MNHEY and SVGEGT. Trimming took off 8 bases at V and 10 bases at J, with 12 bases between the two ends. CDR3 loop: CASAVGAEQFF. Written as DNA, the CDR3 is TGTGCCAGCGCCGTGGGAGCGGAGCAGTTCTTC.

V is TRBV12-3 or TRBV12-4 and J is TRBJ1-2, with D uncertain. V was pared by 7 bases and J by 0 bases, with 21 bases between. There are 17 residues in the CDR3. CDR3 region: CASTLRVFGRANYGYTF. The CDR3 region has the DNA TGTGCCAGCACGTTACGGGTTTTCGGACGAGCTAACTATGGCTACACCTTC.

The chain carries TRBV5-1 and TRBJ1-4, with unresolved D. The CDR3 extends over 15 amino acids. Germline assignment: CDR1 SGHRS and CDR2 YFSETQ. Deletions cut 8 bases from V and 0 bases from J, with 14 bases between. The CDR3 DNA is TGCGCCAGTCGGTTTGGGCCTGCAACTAATGAAAAACTGTTTTTT. This translates into CASRFGPATNEKLFF. Complete variable domain (other parts from reference TRBV5-1 and TRBJ1-4): KAGVTQTPRYLIKTRGQQVTLSCSPISGHRSVSWYQQTPGQGLQFLFEYFSETQRNKGNFPGRFSGRQFSNSRSEMNVSTLELGDSALYLCASRFGPATNEKLFFGSGTQLSVL.

This clonotype came up a few times. The chain joins TRBV6-1 to TRBJ2-3; 11 positions match TRBD2. This CDR3 has 17 residues. The germline gives CDR1 MNHNS, CDR2 SASEGT. V was clipped by 6 bases and J by 1 base; unmatched bases: 9. CDR3: CASSTYGTSGGTDTQYF. CDR3 nucleotides: TGTGCCAGCAGCACTTATGGGACTAGCGGTGGCACAGATACGCAGTATTTT.

V is TRBV4-3 and J is TRBJ2-1; 7 bases are shared with TRBD1. Germline V gene data show CDR1 as LGHNA and CDR2 as YSLEER. Losses at the gene ends were 0 bases for V and 0 bases for J; bases not matched to a gene: 2. The CDR3 has 16 amino acids. The CDR3 DNA reads as TGCGCCAGCAGCCAAGAGTGGGACAGCTCCTACAATGAGCAGTTCTTC. Amino acids: CASSQEWDSSYNEQFF.

Many counts were recorded for this clonotype. CDR3 nucleotide sequence: TGCGCCAGTTATAGCGGGGGGGACTCCTACAATGAGCAGTTCTTC. It codes for CASYSGGDSYNEQFF. The gene calls are TRBV5-1 and TRBJ2-1, with TRBD2 matching 11 bases. Germline V gives CDR1 SGHRS, CDR2 YFSETQ. V shed 8 bases and J 0 bases; nucleotides not matched to a gene: 4. The CDR3 sequence is 15 residues long.

V gene TRBV12-3 or TRBV12-4 combines with J gene TRBJ2-2; D remains ambiguous. CDR3 length equals 13 residues. Trimming cost V 0 bases and J 6 bases, with 5 bases left between them. CDR3 sequence reads: CASSLARPGELFF. In nucleotides, the CDR3 is TGTGCCAGCAGTTTAGCGCGACCCGGGGAGCTGTTTTTT.

J is TRBJ2-1 and V is TRBV6-2 or TRBV6-3; TRBD2 matches at 10 bases. Per the germline V gene, CDR1 is MNHEY and CDR2 is SVGEGT. The junction had 10 bases not matched to a gene; V was cut back by 0 bases and J by 8 bases. This CDR3 is 17 amino acids long. In DNA, the CDR3 is TGTGCCAGCAGTTACTCGGGCAGCGGGAGGGCCCTAGATGAGCAGTTCTTC. Its translation is CASSYSGSGRALDEQFF.

The V gene is TRBV20-1, the J gene TRBJ1-5; 12 bases are shared with TRBD1. The CDR3 contains 16 residues. Germline CDR1 and CDR2: DFQATT and SNEGSKA (reference sequence). J lost 0 bases, V lost 6 bases, and 6 bases had no gene match. The CDR3 nucleotides are TGCAGTGCCCCGGGACAGGGGGCCCCTAGCAATCAGCCCCAGCATTTT. Its translation is CSAPGQGAPSNQPQHF.

In its sample, this clonotype was seen a few times. CDR3 nucleotides: TGTGCCAGCACCAAAAGTAGAGGGGGCGCCTACAATGAGCAGTTCTTC. Protein product: CASTKSRGGAYNEQFF. The rearrangement links TRBV11-2 to TRBJ2-1, with TRBD1 matching over 7 bases. This CDR3 is built from 16 residues. Looked up from germline, CDR1 is SGHAT and CDR2 is FQNNGV. Trimming removed 7 bases from V and 2 bases from J; junction bases left unmatched: 11.